Shown below are 27 T cell receptor beta chains from a single sample sequenced in a study of T-cell reconstitution after alpha-beta-depleted transplantation in children. Researchers prepared the TCRbeta library using unique molecular identifiers, the study reports. TCRdb itself ran the PCR reads through MiXCR, one entry per CDR3 protein. The sample shows hundreds of thousands of distinct CDR3 sequences, under 15% of them seen only once. The input for sequencing was PBMCs, taken before TCRalphabeta/CD19-depleted stem cell transplant. These receptors were taken from a girl aged 2 to 10 with congenital amegakaryocytic thrombocytopenia, due to receive a stem cell transplant.

In its sample, this clonotype was seen many times. V is TRBV20-1 and J is TRBJ1-4; the match to TRBD1 covers 7 bases. The CDR3 spans 13 residues. CDR1 DFQATT and CDR2 SNEGSKA come from the germline V gene (reference sequence). The trim removed 6 bases at V and 2 bases at J, leaving 3 bases unmatched. In nucleotides, the CDR3 is TGCAGTGCCCTGGGACAGACTAATGAAAAACTGTTTTTT. This gives the protein CSALGQTNEKLFF.

This clonotype was picked up many times. The chain recombines TRBV25-1 with TRBJ2-7; TRBD2 aligns across 11 bases. This CDR3 is built from 15 residues. J lost 4 bases, V lost 4 bases, and 6 bases had no gene match. The V gene's germline CDR1 is MGHDK and CDR2 SYGVNS. The CDR3 DNA follows: TGTGCCAGCAGTGCTCCCGGGACTAGCGGTTACGAGCAGTACTTC. Translation: CASSAPGTSGYEQYF.

There are a few counts of this clonotype. This rearrangement joins TRBV7-2 to TRBJ1-1; no reliable D call. V was shortened by 5 bases and J by 4 bases, with 11 bases between the two germline ends. There are 13 residues in the CDR3. Germline V gene lookup returns CDR1 SGHTA and CDR2 FQGNSA. The CDR3 nucleotides read TGTGCCAGCAGCCAACAATCAGGCACTGAAGCTTTCTTT. Encoded protein: CASSQQSGTEAFF.

The chain links TRBV5-6 to TRBJ2-3; D unclear. Trimming stripped 4 bases from V and 2 bases from J, with 8 bases between. Per germline, CDR1 SGHDT and CDR2 YYEEEE. The CDR3 loop spans 13 amino acids. The CDR3 region has the DNA TGTGCCAGCAGCCCGGAAAACACAGATACGCAGTATTTT. Translating it yields CASSPENTDTQYF.

As concerns this clonotype: The junction and the germline gene differ at one end; a read error may be behind it. The chain recombines TRBV5-1 with TRBJ2-7, with D maybe TRBD2 (5 bases). This CDR3 contains 13 residues. From germline, CDR1 is SGHRS and CDR2 YFSETQ. CDR3 region: CASNGGATYEQSF. CDR3 coding DNA: TGCGCCAGCAACGGAGGCGCCACCTACGAGCAGTCCTTC.

This clonotype occurred many times. The V gene is TRBV27, the J gene TRBJ2-5, with D unresolved. Germline loops: CDR1 MNHEY, CDR2 SMNVEV (reference sequence). The CDR3 totals 13 residues. With 5 bases removed from V and 5 bases from J, the gap between germline ends came to 12 bases. The CDR3 bases are TGTGCCAGCAGTCCACTAACCCCCGAGACCCAGTACTTC. It translates to CASSPLTPETQYF.

This clonotype was seen repeatedly, ten times or more. V and J are TRBV12-3 or TRBV12-4 and TRBJ2-7, with no clear D. This CDR3 has 12 amino acids. V was shortened by 5 bases and J by 7 bases, with 12 bases between the two germline ends. CDR3 residues: CASSLILKEQYF. CDR3 bases: TGTGCCAGCAGTCTTATTTTAAAGGAGCAGTACTTC.

This clonotype was observed at least ten times. The chain combines TRBV7-7 with TRBJ2-1; D gene ambiguous. This CDR3 has 15 residues. Trimming took 2 bases from V and 9 from J, leaving 17 bases between them. The germline CDR1 and CDR2 sequences are SSHAT and FNYEAQ (reference sequence). The CDR3 DNA reads as TGTGCCAGCAGCTTACTACAGACTCCCGGTGGTGAGCAGTTCTTC. It is translated as CASSLLQTPGGEQFF.

In its sample, this clonotype was seen many times. CDR3: CASSRAAVNTGELFF. DNA of the CDR3: TGTGCCAGCAGCCGAGCGGCCGTGAACACCGGGGAGCTGTTTTTT. The chain uses TRBV12-3 or TRBV12-4 and TRBJ2-2; TRBD2 is a possible D gene (5 bases). V was shortened by 6 bases and J by 1 base, with 12 bases between the two germline ends. The length of the CDR3 is 15 residues.

This clonotype was recorded many times. The chain is built from TRBV10-3 and TRBJ1-1, with D maybe TRBD1 (5 bases). The V gene lost 11 bases and the J gene lost 0 bases, with 19 bases spanning the gap. Germline V gene lookup returns CDR1 ENHRY and CDR2 SYGVKD. CDR3 length: 15 residues. CDR3 nucleotide sequence: TGTGCCGCCCTTGGGGCCCACGGGGTGAACACTGAAGCTTTCTTT. Residues: CAALGAHGVNTEAFF.

This clonotype was counted a single time. This sequence joins TRBV12-3 or TRBV12-4 and TRBJ2-2; 7 bases line up with TRBD2. CDR3 length: 18 amino acids. V shed 11 bases and J 5 bases; nucleotides not matched to a gene: 23. The CDR3 reads CAFSPSGLVPAGTGELFF. The CDR3 DNA reads TGTGCCTTCAGTCCCTCAGGACTAGTTCCCGCGGGTACCGGGGAGCTGTTTTTT.

V gene TRBV5-5 combines with J gene TRBJ2-3, with 10 bases fitting TRBD1. V lost 7 bases and J lost 6; bases outside the gene matches: 11. This CDR3 region has 15 residues. Germline values: CDR1 SGHKS, CDR2 YYEKEE (reference sequence). The CDR3 loop is CASSSGTGDMDTQYF. The CDR3 DNA sequence: TGTGCCAGCTCGAGCGGGACAGGGGACATGGATACGCAGTATTTT.

This clonotype was counted ten times or more. The rearrangement links TRBV20-1 to TRBJ2-7, with D possibly matching TRBD2 (5 bases). Germline lookup yields CDR1 DFQATT and CDR2 SNEGSKA (reference sequence). The CDR3 has 13 amino acids. V dropped 3 bases and J dropped 5 bases, with 14 bases sitting between them. CDR3 coding DNA: TGCAGTGCTAGCCGGAGGAGCTCGAACGAGCAGTACTTC. Protein product: CSASRRSSNEQYF.

In its sample, this clonotype was seen many times. This chain joins TRBV24-1 and TRBJ2-1; D not resolved. Trimming removed 0 bases at V and 6 bases at J, with 8 bases between. The CDR3 loop spans 14 amino acids. Germline assignment: CDR1 KGHDR and CDR2 SFDVKD. CDR3 protein: CATSDLGQLNEQFF. DNA of the CDR3: TGTGCCACCAGTGATTTGGGGCAGCTCAATGAGCAGTTCTTC.

The chain recombines TRBV5-1 with TRBJ2-1; D is ambiguous. There are 14 residues in the CDR3. The germline gives CDR1 SGHRS, CDR2 YFSETQ. Trimming left V 1 base short and J 10 bases short, with 15 bases between. The CDR3 region is CASSLSPALGEQFF. The CDR3 DNA is TGCGCCAGCAGCTTGTCACCCGCTTTAGGCGAGCAGTTCTTC.

This clonotype was picked up many times. The V and J genes are TRBV20-1 and TRBJ1-5; 8 bases line up with TRBD1. The V and J ends lost 3 bases and 4 bases, in that order; junction bases with no gene match: 14. Per the germline V gene, CDR1 is DFQATT and CDR2 is SNEGSKA (reference sequence). The CDR3 runs 17 residues. CDR3 DNA: TGCAGTGCTAGCTACGAGACAGGGGAGTTACGGAATCAGCCCCAGCATTTT. Translated, it gives CSASYETGELRNQPQHF.

This clonotype was found a few times. CDR3 bases: TGCGCCAGCAGTCGGGGTAGCGGGATTAAAGAGACCCAGTACTTC. Its translation: CASSRGSGIKETQYF. This chain uses TRBV5-1 with TRBJ2-5; the match to TRBD2 covers 8 bases. Germline V lookup: CDR1 SGHRS, CDR2 YFSETQ. The CDR3 consists of 15 residues. V was clipped by 5 bases and J by 3 bases; unmatched bases: 9.

The CDR3 protein is CASSPVRDSSGNTIYF. CDR3 DNA sequence: TGTGCCAGCTCACCCGTAAGGGATAGCTCTGGAAACACCATATATTTT. V usage is TRBV18 and J usage is TRBJ1-3; D is unresolved. The germline V gene encodes CDR1 KGHSH and CDR2 LQKENI. The CDR3 totals 16 residues. V shed 3 bases and J shed 0 bases, with 12 bases lying between them.

The rearrangement joins TRBV5-1 to TRBJ2-6; D possibly corresponds to TRBD2 (5 bases). Trimming pared 0 bases from V and 4 bases from J, leaving 8 bases between. The CDR3 runs to 15 residues. Germline V gene sequence: CDR1 SGHRS, CDR2 YFSETQ. CDR3 nucleotides: TGCGCCAGCAGCTTGGCGAGGGTCGGGGCCAACGTCCTGACTTTC. Its translation: CASSLARVGANVLTF.

This clonotype was observed a few times. The CDR3 protein is CSANPPLRAPYEQFF. DNA for the CDR3: TGCAGTGCTAATCCACCCCTGCGGGCGCCATATGAGCAGTTCTTC. The genes are TRBV20-1 and TRBJ2-1; TRBD2 is a possible D gene (5 bases). The V gene lost 4 bases and the J gene lost 8 bases, with 21 bases spanning the gap. This CDR3 is 15 amino acids long. The germline V gene has CDR1 DFQATT and CDR2 SNEGSKA (reference sequence).

With regard to this clonotype: This may be a read error, as it is one base from a much larger clone. The chain has TRBV9 and TRBJ2-3; 11 bases align to TRBD2. The V gene's germline CDR1 is SGDLS and CDR2 YYNGEE. The CDR3 extends over 16 amino acids. J gave up 2 bases and V 0 bases, and 2 bases lay outside the gene matches. The CDR3 loop is CASSVETSGATDTQYF. CDR3 nucleotide sequence: TGTGCCAGCAGCGTAGAGACTAGCGGGGCCACAGATACGCAGTATTTT. The full variable domain, its missing parts supplied by reference TRBV9 and TRBJ2-3, is DSGVTQTPKHLITATGQRVTLRCSPRSGDLSVYWYQQSLDQGLQFLIQYYNGEERAKGNILERFSAQQFPDLHSELNLSSLELGDSALYFCASSVETSGATDTQYFGPGTRLTVL.

The CDR3 reads CASSMWSDTQYF. CDR3 sequence (DNA): TGTGCCAGTAGTATGTGGTCAGATACGCAGTATTTT. V is TRBV19 and J is TRBJ2-3; D is unresolved. The CDR3 has 12 amino acids. The V end lost 3 bases, the J end lost 4 bases, and 5 bases lay between the germline ends. Germline V gene data show CDR1 as LNHDA and CDR2 as SQIVND (reference sequence).

The sample holds many counts of this clonotype. The chain employs TRBV20-1 and TRBJ2-1; 7 bases fit TRBD2. Germline trimming cut 3 bases from V and 5 bases from J; bases unmatched to any gene: 1. The CDR3 contains 12 residues. Germline CDR1 is DFQATT and CDR2 is SNEGSKA (reference sequence). The CDR3 reads CSASREDNEQFF. CDR3 DNA: TGCAGTGCTAGTCGGGAGGACAATGAGCAGTTCTTC.

At least ten counts were recorded for this clonotype. In DNA form, the CDR3 reads TGCGCCAGCAGCTTAATCAGGCTAACCGGGGAGCTGTTTTTT. Translated: CASSLIRLTGELFF. This rearrangement joins TRBV5-1 to TRBJ2-2; D is unclear. CDR1 SGHRS and CDR2 YFSETQ come from the germline V gene. The CDR3 contains 14 residues. The V end was cut by 2 bases, the J end by 5 bases, with 10 bases between.

This clonotype was detected ten times or more. The chain combines TRBV12-3 or TRBV12-4 with TRBJ2-7, with D unresolved. Trimming took 2 bases from V and 5 from J, leaving 13 bases between them. This CDR3 has 14 amino acids. The CDR3 DNA reads as TGTGCCAGCAGTTTAAGGGTTGAACTAAACGAGCAGTACTTC. This gives the protein CASSLRVELNEQYF.

In its sample, this clonotype was seen a few times. This chain uses TRBV20-1 with TRBJ2-1, with no clear D. Germline V gives CDR1 DFQATT, CDR2 SNEGSKA (reference sequence). Trimming left V 5 bases short and J 6 bases short, with 14 bases between. This CDR3 spans 13 amino acids. This chain's CDR3 is CSAFEKVGNEQFF. CDR3 DNA sequence: TGCAGTGCTTTTGAGAAGGTCGGCAATGAGCAGTTCTTC.

This clonotype came up a few times. One end of the junction varies from germline; a read error may be responsible. The chain carries TRBV12-3 or TRBV12-4 and TRBJ2-7, with 8 bases aligning to TRBD2. The CDR3 is made up of 13 amino acids. CDR3 loop: CASSFGTRGMRHF. The CDR3 DNA sequence: TGTGCCAGCAGTTTTGGGACTAGAGGGATGAGACACTTC.